This TCR beta chain was sequenced during a study of shared clonotypes between healthy human individuals. Study-wide points: Rarefaction revealed incomplete sorted-subset sequencing despite large depth. Against clonotypes common to all four donors, non-shared ones had lower generation probabilities.

Germline-derived CDR1 and CDR2 are SNHLY and FYNNEI. The V gene lost 6 bases and the J gene lost 5 bases, with 8 bases spanning the gap. The CDR3 length is 11 residues. This clone has only one observation. Its target is unknown. The DNA input per sorted-subset replicate PCR was roughly 210 ng, corresponding to some 27,000 T cell genomes. In the study's own analysis: As immunoSEQ supplied junction-only sequences (without quality scores), filtering differed. Clones were read by immunoSEQ multiplex PCR, and TCRdb kept only the in-frame ones, dropping some. The V and J calls and the clone size are those of that table, but D and trimming were determined from the DNA. The sample has approximately 120,000 clones; over 65% are singletons.

Sequencing was performed on memory CD8+ T cells sorted from blood. Subset reported: CD45RO+ cells pooled with CCR7-negative TemRA cells. This chain links TRBV2 with TRBJ2-7, with D possibly being TRBD2 (5 bases). The TCR sequence derives from a woman between 25 and 40 years old in good health. CDR3 DNA sequence: TGTGCCAGCAGCCTGACTAACGAGCAGTACTTC. It specifies CASSLTNEQYF.